A single sample gave rise to the 11 T cell receptor beta chains below, sequenced in a study of cytomegalovirus exposure and HLA in healthy donors. With 60 Vbeta and 13 Jbeta primers, the PCR was carried out. Sequencing was performed with immunoSEQ multiplex PCR; in TCRdb, only in-frame clones are kept and a portion is missing. This specimen shows about 140,000 clones; the ten leading clones hold 2% to 2.5%. The sequenced sample consisted of PBMCs. The receptors come from a woman aged 18-35 years in good health and CMV-seronegative.

The chain uses TRBV9 and TRBJ2-2, with D possibly being TRBD2 (6 bases). The length of the CDR3 is 19 residues. CDR1 is SGDLS, CDR2 YYNGEE, per germline. V lost 0 bases and J lost 2, with 20 bases in between. CDR3 DNA: TGTGCCAGCAGCGTAGGCCTCCTATATGCAGCGGGTAACACCGGGGAGCTGTTTTTT. This sequence encodes CASSVGLLYAAGNTGELFF. Complete variable domain (other parts from reference TRBV9 and TRBJ2-2): DSGVTQTPKHLITATGQRVTLRCSPRSGDLSVYWYQQSLDQGLQFLIQYYNGEERAKGNILERFSAQQFPDLHSELNLSSLELGDSALYFCASSVGLLYAAGNTGELFFGEGSRLTVL.

The chain recombines TRBV27 with TRBJ2-1; 15 bases align to TRBD2. Germline V lookup: CDR1 MNHEY, CDR2 SMNVEV (reference sequence). CDR3 length: 16 amino acids. V gave up 3 bases and J gave up 6 bases; unmatched junction bases: 3. The CDR3 is CASSFRTSGRANEQFF. The DNA of the CDR3 is TGTGCCAGCAGTTTCCGGACTAGCGGGAGGGCCAATGAGCAGTTCTTC.

The V gene is TRBV13, the J gene TRBJ2-7; D is uncertain. Germline CDR1 reads PRHDT; CDR2 reads FYEKMQ (reference sequence). The CDR3 contains 15 residues. V was clipped by 0 bases and J by 2 bases, with 11 bases between them. The CDR3 DNA reads TGTGCCAGCAGCTTAGGCCCTGCAGGCCCCTACGAGCAGTACGTC. This encodes CASSLGPAGPYEQYV.

This chain joins TRBV4-3 and TRBJ1-1; D remains unclear. V lost 2 bases and J 3 bases, leaving 10 bases between the germline ends. Germline CDR1 LGHNA, CDR2 YSLEER. The CDR3 totals 14 residues. CDR3 loop: CASSQRNGYTEAFF. CDR3 nucleotides: TGCGCCAGCAGCCAACGTAACGGGTACACTGAAGCTTTCTTT.

The chain links TRBV5-1 to TRBJ2-7; maybe TRBD2 (5 bases). CDR1 and CDR2 (germline): SGHRS, YFSETQ. The CDR3 totals 14 residues. The V and J ends lost 0 bases and 8 bases respectively, with 15 bases between them. The CDR3 loop is CASSLEAGRQKQYF. CDR3 nucleotide sequence: TGCGCCAGCAGCTTGGAGGCGGGCAGGCAAAAGCAGTACTTC.

This CDR3 reads CASSQGLGAGAEAFF. The CDR3, as DNA: TGCGCCAGCAGCCAAGGGCTGGGGGCAGGGGCTGAAGCTTTCTTT. The chain combines TRBV4-1 with TRBJ1-1; tentatively, D is TRBD1 (6 bases). The germline gives CDR1 MGHRA, CDR2 YSYEKL. This CDR3 is built from 15 residues. Trimming took off 1 base at V and 6 bases at J, with 15 bases between the two ends.

The chain couples TRBV6-1 to TRBJ2-5; 8 bases map to TRBD1. The CDR3 is 14 residues long. Per germline, CDR1 MNHNS and CDR2 SASEGT. V shed 6 bases and J 4 bases; nucleotides not matched to a gene: 7. CDR3 bases: TGTGCCAGCAGCAGTGGACAGGGTGGAGAGACCCAGTACTTC. Protein product: CASSSGQGGETQYF.

V is TRBV2 and J is TRBJ2-1; 7 bases are a match to TRBD2. V lost 4 bases to trimming and J lost 8 bases; unmatched junction nucleotides: 8. Looked up from germline, CDR1 is SNHLY and CDR2 is FYNNEI. The CDR3 has 14 amino acids. CDR3 sequence (DNA): TGTGCCAGCAGTGGAATAGCGGGTACGGATGAGCAGTTCTTC. This translates into CASSGIAGTDEQFF.

The rearrangement uses TRBV6-5 and TRBJ2-5, with 11 nucleotides matching TRBD2. Germline lookup yields CDR1 MNHEY and CDR2 SVGAGI. This CDR3 comprises 16 residues. V gave up 4 bases and J gave up 5 bases; unmatched junction bases: 9. The CDR3 loop reads CASSLLAGGPQETQYF. CDR3 bases: TGTGCCAGCAGTTTATTAGCGGGAGGGCCTCAGGAGACCCAGTACTTC.

The chain has TRBV7-8 and TRBJ2-3, with 12 bases fitting TRBD2. Germline CDR1 and CDR2: SGHVS and FQNEAQ. The CDR3 runs to 17 residues. V trimming: 2 bases; J trimming: 6 bases; junction bases outside the gene matches: 9. Here the CDR3 reads CASSLPRLAGVSDTQYF. The CDR3 nucleotides read TGTGCCAGCAGCTTACCACGACTAGCGGGAGTGTCGGATACGCAGTATTTT.

This chain joins TRBV2 and TRBJ1-2, with 8 bases lining up with TRBD1. V lost 4 bases, J lost 2 bases, and 6 bases stayed unmatched. CDR3 size: 15 residues. Germline CDR1 SNHLY, CDR2 FYNNEI. The CDR3 DNA is TGTGCCAGCAGTGCCGGAGCAGGGGGCAACTATGGCTACACCTTC. This encodes CASSAGAGGNYGYTF.